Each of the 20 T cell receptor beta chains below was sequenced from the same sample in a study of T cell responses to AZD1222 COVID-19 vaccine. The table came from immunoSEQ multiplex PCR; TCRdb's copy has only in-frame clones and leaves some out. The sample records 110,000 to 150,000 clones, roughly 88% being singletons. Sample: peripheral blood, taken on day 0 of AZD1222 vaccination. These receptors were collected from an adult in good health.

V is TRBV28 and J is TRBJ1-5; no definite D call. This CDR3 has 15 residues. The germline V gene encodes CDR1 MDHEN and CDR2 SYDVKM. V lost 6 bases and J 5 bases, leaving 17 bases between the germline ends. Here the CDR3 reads CASSRVGSRDQPQHF. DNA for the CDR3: TGTGCCAGCAGCCGAGTTGGATCGAGAGATCAGCCCCAGCATTTT.

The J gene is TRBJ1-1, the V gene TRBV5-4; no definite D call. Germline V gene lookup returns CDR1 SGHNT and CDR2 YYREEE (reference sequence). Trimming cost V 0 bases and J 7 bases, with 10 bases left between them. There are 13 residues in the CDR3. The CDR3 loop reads CASSLAGKYEAFF. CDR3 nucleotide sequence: TGTGCCAGCAGCTTGGCCGGCAAGTATGAAGCTTTCTTT.

The CDR3 nucleotides read TGTGCCATCAGTGAGCTTACGGACACAGATTACCCTGGGGCCAACGTCCTGACTTTC. This gives the protein CAISELTDTDYPGANVLTF. The chain couples TRBV10-3 to TRBJ2-6; tentatively, D is TRBD1 (5 bases). V gave up 2 bases and J gave up 2 bases, with 19 bases separating them. The CDR3 covers 19 residues. Germline values: CDR1 ENHRY, CDR2 SYGVKD.

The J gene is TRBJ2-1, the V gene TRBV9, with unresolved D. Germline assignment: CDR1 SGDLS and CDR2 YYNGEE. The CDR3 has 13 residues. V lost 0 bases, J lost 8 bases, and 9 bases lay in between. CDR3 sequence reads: CASSVDGSYEQFF. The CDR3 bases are TGTGCCAGCAGCGTAGATGGTAGCTATGAGCAGTTCTTC.

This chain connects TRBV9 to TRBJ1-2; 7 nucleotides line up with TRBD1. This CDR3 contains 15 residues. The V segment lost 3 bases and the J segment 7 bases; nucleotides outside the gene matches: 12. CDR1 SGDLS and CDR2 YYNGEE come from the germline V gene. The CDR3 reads CASSADSTGLGGYTF. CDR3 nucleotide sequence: TGTGCCAGCAGCGCAGACTCGACAGGGTTGGGTGGCTACACCTTC.

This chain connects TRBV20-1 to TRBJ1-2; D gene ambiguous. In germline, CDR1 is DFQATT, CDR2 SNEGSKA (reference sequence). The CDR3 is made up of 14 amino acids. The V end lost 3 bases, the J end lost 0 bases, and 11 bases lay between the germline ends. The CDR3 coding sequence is TGCAGTGCTAGTACGACGGCTTCTAACTATGGCTACACCTTC. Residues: CSASTTASNYGYTF.

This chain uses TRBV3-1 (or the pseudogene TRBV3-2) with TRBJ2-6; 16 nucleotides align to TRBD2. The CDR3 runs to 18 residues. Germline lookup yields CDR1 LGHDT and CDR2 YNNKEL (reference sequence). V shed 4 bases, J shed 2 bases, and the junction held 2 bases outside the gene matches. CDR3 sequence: CASSLGTSGRAGANVLTF. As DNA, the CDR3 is TGTGCCAGCAGCCTCGGGACTAGCGGGAGGGCTGGGGCCAACGTCCTGACTTTC.

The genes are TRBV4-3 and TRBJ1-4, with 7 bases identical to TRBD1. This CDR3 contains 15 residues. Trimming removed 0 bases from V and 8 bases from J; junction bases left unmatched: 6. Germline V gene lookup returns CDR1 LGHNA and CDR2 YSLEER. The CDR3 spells CASSQDFRGQEKLFF. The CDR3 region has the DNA TGCGCCAGCAGCCAAGATTTCAGGGGACAGGAAAAACTGTTTTTT.

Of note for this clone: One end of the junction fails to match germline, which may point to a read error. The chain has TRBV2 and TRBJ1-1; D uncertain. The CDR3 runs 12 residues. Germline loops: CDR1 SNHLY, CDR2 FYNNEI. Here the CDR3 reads CACRTDNTEAFF. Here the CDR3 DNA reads TGTGCCTGCAGGACTGATAACACTGAAGCTTTCTTT.

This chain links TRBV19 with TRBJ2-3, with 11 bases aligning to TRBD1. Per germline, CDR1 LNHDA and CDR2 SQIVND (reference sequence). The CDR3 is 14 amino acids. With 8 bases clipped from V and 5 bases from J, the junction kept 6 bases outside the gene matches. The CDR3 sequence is CASLDRGRVDTQYF. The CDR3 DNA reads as TGTGCCAGTTTGGACAGGGGGCGCGTAGATACGCAGTATTTT.

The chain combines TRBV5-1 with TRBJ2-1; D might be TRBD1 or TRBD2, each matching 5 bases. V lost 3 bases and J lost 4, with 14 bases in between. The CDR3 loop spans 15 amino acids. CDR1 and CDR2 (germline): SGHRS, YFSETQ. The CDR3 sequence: CASSWGTNGYNEQFF. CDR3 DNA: TGCGCCAGCAGCTGGGGGACGAATGGGTACAATGAGCAGTTCTTC.

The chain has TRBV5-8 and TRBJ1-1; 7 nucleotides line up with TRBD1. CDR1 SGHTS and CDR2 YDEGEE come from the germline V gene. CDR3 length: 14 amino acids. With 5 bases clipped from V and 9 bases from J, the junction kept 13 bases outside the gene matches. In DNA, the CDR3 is TGTGCCAGCAGTCTGGAGAGGGACAGAGAGAAAGCTTTCTTT. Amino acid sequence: CASSLERDREKAFF.

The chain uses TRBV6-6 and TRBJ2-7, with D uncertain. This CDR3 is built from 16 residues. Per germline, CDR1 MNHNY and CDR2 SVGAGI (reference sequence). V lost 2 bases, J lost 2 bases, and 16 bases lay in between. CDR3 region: CASSYHPGATAYEQYF. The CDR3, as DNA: TGTGCCAGCAGTTACCACCCAGGAGCCACAGCCTACGAGCAGTACTTC.

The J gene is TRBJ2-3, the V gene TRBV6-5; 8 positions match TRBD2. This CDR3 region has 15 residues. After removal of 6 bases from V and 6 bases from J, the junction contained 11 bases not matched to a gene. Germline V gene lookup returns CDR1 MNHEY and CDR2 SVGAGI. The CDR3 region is CASSPTAGGSDTQYF. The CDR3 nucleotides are TGTGCCAGCAGCCCAACGGCGGGAGGATCGGATACGCAGTATTTT.

CDR3 region: CATSTPWRDSYEQYF. The CDR3, as DNA: TGTGCCACCAGCACCCCATGGCGGGACTCCTACGAGCAGTACTTC. V gene TRBV15 combines with J gene TRBJ2-7; the D gene is possibly TRBD2 (6 bases). The CDR3 has 15 amino acids. Trimming removed 4 bases from V and 0 bases from J, with 13 bases in between. CDR1 is LNHNV, CDR2 YYDKDF, per germline (reference sequence).

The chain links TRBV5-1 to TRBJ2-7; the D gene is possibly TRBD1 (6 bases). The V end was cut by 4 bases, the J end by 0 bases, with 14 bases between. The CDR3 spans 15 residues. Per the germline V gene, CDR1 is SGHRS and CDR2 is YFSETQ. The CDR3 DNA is TGCGCCAGCAGCCCGGGACAAGCCACCTCCTACGAGCAGTACTTC. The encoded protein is CASSPGQATSYEQYF.

In DNA, the CDR3 is TGTGCCAGCAGCTTGGTCCTCCGGGACAGGGTATTGGGCTATGGCTACACCTTC. This translates into CASSLVLRDRVLGYGYTF. This chain connects TRBV5-5 to TRBJ1-2, with 9 bases aligning to TRBD1. Trimming took 0 bases from V and 4 from J; bases not matched to a gene: 13. The CDR3 covers 18 residues. Germline loops: CDR1 SGHKS, CDR2 YYEKEE (reference sequence).

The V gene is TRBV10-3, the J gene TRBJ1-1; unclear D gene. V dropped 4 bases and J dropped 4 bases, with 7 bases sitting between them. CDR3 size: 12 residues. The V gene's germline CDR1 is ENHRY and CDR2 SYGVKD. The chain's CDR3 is CAISGPSTEAFF. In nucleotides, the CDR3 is TGTGCCATCAGTGGTCCCAGCACTGAAGCTTTCTTT.

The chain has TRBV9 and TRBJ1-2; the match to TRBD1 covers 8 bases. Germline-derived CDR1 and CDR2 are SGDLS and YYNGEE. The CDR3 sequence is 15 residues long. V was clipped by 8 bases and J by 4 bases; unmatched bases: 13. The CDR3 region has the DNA TGTGCCAGTGCGAGGGGGCAGGGGGCCGGCTATGGCTACACCTTC. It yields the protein CASARGQGAGYGYTF.

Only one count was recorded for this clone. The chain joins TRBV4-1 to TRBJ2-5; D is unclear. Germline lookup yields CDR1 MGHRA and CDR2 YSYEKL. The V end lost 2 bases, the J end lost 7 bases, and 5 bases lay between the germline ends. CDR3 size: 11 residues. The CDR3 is CASSQQRTQYF. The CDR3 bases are TGCGCCAGCAGCCAACAGAGGACCCAGTACTTC.